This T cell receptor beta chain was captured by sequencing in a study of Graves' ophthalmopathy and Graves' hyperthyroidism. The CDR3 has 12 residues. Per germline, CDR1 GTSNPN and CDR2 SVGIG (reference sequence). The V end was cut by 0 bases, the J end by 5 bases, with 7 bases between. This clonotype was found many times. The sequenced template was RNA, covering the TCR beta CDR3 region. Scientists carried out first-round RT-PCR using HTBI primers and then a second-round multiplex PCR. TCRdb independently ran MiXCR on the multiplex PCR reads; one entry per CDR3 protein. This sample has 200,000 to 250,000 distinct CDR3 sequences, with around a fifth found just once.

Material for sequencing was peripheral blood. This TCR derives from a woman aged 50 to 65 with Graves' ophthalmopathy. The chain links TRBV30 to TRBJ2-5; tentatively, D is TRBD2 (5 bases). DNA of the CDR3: TGTGCCTGGAGTGTCGAGGGCGAGACCCAGTACTTC. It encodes CAWSVEGETQYF.